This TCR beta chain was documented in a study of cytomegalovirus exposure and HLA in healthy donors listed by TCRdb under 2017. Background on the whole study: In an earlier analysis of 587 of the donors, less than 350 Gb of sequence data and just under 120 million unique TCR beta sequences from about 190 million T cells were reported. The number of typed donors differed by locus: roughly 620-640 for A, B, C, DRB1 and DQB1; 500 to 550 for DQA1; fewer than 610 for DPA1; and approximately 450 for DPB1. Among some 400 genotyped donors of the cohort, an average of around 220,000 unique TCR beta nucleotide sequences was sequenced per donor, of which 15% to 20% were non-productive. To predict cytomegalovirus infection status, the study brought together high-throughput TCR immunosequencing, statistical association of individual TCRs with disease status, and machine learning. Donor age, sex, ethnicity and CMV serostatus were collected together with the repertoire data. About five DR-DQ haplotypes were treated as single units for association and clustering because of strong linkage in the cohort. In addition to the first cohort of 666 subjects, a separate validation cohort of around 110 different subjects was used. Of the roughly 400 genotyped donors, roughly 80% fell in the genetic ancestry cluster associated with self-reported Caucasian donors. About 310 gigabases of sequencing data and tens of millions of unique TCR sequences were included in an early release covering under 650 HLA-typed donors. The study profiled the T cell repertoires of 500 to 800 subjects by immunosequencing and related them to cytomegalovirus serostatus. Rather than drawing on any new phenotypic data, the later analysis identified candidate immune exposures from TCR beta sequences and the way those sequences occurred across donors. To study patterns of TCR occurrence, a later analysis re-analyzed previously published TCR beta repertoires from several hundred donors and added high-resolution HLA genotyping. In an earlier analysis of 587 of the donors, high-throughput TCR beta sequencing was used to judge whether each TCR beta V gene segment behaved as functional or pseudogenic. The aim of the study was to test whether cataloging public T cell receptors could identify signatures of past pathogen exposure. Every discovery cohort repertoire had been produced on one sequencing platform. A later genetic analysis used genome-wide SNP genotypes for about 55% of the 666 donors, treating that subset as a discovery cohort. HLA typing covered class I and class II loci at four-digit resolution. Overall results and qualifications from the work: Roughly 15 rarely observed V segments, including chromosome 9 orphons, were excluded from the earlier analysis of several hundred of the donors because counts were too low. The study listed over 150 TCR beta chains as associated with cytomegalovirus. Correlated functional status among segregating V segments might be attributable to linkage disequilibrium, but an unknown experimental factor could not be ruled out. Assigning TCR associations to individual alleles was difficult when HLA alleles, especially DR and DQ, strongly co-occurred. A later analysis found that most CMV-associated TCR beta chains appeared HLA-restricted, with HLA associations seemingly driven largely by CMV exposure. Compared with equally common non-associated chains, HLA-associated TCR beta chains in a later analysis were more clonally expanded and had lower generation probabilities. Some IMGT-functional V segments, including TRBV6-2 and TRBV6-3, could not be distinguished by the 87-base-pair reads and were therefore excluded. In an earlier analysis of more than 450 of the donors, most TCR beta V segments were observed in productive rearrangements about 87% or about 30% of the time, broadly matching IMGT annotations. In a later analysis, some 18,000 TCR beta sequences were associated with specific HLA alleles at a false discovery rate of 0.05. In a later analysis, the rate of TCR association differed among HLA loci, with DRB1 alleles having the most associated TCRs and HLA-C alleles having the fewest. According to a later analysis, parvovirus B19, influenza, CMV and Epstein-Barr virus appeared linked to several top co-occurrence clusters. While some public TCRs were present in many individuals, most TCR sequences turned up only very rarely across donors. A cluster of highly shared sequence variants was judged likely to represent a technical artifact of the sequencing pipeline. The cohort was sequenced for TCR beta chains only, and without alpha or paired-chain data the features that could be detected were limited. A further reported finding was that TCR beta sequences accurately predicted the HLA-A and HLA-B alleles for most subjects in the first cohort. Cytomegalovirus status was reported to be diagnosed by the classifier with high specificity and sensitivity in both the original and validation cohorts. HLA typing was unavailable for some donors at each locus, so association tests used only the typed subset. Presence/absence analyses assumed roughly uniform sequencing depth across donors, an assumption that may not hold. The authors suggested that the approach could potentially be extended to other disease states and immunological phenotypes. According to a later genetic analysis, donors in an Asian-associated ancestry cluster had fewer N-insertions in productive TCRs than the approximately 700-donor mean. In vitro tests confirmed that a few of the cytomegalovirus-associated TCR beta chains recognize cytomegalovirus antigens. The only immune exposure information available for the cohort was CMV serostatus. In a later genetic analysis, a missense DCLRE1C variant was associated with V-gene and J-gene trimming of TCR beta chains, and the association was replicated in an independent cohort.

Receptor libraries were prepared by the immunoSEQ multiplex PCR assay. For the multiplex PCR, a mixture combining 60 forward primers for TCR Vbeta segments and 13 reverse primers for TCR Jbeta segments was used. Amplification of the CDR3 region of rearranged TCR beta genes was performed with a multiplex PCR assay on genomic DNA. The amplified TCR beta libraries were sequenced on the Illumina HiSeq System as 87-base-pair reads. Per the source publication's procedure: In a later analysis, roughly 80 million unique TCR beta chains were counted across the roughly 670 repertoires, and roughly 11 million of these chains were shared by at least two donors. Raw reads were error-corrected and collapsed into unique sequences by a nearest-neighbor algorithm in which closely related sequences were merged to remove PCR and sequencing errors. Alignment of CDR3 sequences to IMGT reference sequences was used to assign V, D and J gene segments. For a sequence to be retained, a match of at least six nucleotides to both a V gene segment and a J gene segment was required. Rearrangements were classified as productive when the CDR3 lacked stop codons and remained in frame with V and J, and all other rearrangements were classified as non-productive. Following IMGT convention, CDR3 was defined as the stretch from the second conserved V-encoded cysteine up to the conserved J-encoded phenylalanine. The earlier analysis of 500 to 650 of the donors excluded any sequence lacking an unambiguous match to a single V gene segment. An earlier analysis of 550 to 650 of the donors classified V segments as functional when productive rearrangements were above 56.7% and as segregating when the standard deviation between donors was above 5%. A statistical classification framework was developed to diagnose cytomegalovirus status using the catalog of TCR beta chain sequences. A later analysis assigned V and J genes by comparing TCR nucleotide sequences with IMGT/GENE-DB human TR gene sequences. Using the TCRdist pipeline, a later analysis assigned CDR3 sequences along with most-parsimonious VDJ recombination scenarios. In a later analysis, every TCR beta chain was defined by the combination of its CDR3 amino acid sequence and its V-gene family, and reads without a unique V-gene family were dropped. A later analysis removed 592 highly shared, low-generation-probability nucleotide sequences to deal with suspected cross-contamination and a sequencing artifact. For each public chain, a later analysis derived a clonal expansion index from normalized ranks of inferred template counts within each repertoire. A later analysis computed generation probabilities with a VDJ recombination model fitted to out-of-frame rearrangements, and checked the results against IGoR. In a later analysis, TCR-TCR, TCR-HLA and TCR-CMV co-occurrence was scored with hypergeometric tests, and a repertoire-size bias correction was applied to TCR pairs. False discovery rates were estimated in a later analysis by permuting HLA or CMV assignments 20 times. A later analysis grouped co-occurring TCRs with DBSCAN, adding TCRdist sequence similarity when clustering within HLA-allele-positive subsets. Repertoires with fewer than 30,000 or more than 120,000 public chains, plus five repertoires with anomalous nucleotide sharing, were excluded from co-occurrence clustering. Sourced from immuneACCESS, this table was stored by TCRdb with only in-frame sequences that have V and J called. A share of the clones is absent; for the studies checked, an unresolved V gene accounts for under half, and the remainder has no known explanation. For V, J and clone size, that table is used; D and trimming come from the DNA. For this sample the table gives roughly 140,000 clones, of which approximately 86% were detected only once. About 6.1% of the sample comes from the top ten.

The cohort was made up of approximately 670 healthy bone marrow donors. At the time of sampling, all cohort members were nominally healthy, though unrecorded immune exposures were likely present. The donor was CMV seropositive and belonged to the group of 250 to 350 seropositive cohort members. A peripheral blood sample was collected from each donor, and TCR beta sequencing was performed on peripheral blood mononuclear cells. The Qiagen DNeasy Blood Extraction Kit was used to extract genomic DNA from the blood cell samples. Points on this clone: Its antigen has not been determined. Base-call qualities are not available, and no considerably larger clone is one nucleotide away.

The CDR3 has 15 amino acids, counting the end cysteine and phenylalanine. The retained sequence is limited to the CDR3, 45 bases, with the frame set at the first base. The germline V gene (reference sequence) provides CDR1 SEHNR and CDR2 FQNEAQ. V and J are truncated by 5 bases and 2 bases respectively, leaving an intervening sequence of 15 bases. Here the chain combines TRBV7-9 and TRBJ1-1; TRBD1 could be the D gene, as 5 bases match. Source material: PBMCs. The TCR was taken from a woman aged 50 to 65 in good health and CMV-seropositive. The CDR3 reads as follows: CASSLSAQGNTEAFF. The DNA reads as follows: TGTGCCAGCAGCCTCTCCGCCCAGGGAAACACTGAAGCTTTCTTT.